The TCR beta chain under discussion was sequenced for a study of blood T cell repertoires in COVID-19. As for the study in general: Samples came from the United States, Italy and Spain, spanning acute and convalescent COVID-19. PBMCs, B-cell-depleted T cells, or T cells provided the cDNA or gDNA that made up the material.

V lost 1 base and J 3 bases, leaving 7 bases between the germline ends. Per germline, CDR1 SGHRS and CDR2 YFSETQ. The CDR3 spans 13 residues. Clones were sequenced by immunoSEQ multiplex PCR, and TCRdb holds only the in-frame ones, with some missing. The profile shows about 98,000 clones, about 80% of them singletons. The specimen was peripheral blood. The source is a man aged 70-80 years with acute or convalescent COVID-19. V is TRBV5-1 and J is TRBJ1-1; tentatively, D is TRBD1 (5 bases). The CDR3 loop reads CASSLTGDTEAFF. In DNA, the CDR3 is TGCGCCAGCAGCTTGACGGGGGACACTGAAGCTTTCTTT.